This T cell receptor beta chain was sequenced during a study of graft-versus-host responses after intestinal transplantation. Overall study: Anti-thymocyte globulin induction was given to all recipients, followed by tacrolimus and steroids for 2 to 4 years.

Worth noting for this clone: The antigen remains unidentified.

Clones were sequenced by immunoSEQ multiplex PCR, and TCRdb holds only the in-frame ones, with some missing. The table lists about 120,000 clones, around 95% of them singletons. The CDR3 loop spans 12 amino acids. The germline CDR1 and CDR2 sequences are MNHEY and SMNVEV (reference sequence). Deletions cut 8 bases from V and 3 bases from J, with 7 bases between. Regarding the study as a whole: Early declines in HvG clones that occurred post-transplant were associated with peak circulating GvH clone levels. Some GvH clones appeared in ileal mucosa or blood before recipient bone marrow.

The TCR originated in a human donor who received an intestinal transplant. This chain uses TRBV27 with TRBJ2-2; D is ambiguous. The specimen comprised unstimulated CD8+ T cells sorted from spleen or lymph node cells, sampled before intestinal transplant. CDR3 loop: CASLTYTGELFF. As DNA, the CDR3 is TGTGCCAGCCTCACCTACACCGGGGAGCTGTTTTTT.